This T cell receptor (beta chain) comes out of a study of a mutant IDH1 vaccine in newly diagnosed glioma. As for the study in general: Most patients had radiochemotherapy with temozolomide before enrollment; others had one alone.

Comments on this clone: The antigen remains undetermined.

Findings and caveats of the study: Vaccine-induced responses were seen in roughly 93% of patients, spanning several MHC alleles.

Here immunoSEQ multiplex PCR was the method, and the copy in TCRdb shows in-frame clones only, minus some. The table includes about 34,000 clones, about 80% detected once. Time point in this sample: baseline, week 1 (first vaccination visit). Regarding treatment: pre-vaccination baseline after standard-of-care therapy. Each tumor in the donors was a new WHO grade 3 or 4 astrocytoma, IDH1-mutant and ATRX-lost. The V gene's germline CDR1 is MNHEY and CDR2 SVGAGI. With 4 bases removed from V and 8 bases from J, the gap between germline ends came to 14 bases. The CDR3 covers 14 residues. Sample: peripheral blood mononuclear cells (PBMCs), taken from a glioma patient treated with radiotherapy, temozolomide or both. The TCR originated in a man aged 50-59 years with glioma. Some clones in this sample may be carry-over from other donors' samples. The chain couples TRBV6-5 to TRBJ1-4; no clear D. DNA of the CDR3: TGTGCCAGCAGTTCCGGGATCGGAGGGGAAAAACTGTTTTTT. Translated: CASSSGIGGEKLFF.